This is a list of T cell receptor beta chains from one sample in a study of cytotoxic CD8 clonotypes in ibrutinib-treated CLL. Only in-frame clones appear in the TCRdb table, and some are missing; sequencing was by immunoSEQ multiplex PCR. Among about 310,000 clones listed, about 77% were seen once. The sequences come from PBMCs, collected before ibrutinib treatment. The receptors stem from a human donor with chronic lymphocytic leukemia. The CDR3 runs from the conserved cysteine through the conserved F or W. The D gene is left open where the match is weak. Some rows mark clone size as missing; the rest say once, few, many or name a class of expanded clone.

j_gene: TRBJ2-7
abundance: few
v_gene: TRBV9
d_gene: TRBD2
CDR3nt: TGTGCCAGCAGCGTAGGATCTAGCGGGAGTTTCTACGAGCAGTACTTC
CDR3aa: CASSVGSSGSFYEQYF

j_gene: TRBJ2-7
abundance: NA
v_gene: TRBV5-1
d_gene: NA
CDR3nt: TGCGCCAGCAGCTCGGAATGGGCAGGGGACGAGCAGTACTTC
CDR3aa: CASSSEWAGDEQYF

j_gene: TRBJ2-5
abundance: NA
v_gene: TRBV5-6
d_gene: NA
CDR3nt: TGTGCCAGCAGCTTTCTGGACAGTAAGTCGCAAGAGACCCAGTACTTC
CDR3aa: CASSFLDSKSQETQYF

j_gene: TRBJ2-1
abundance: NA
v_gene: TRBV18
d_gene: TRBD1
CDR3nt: TGTGCCAGCTCACGTGGGACAGAGAATGAGCAGTTCTTC
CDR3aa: CASSRGTENEQFF

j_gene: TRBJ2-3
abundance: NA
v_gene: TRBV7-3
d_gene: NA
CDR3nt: TGTGCCAGCAGCTCGGACGCACATAGCACAGATACGCAGTATTTT
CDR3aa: CASSSDAHSTDTQYF

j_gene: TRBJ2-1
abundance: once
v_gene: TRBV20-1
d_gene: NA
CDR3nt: TGCAGTGCTTGGACTTACGAGCAGTTCTTC
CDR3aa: CSAWTYEQFF

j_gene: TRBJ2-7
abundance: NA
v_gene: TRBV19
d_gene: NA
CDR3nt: TGTGCCAGTAGTATTAGGACCGGGAACTACGAGCAGTACTTC
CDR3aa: CASSIRTGNYEQYF

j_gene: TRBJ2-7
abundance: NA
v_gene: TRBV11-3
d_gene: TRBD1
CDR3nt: TGTGCCAGCAGCTTATCCCGGACAGGGGGGGAGCAGTACTTC
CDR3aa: CASSLSRTGGEQYF

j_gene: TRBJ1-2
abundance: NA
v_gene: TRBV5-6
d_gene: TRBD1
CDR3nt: TGTGCCAGCAGCGGGGACAGGCTTCCGCTCGGCTACACCTTC
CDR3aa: CASSGDRLPLGYTF

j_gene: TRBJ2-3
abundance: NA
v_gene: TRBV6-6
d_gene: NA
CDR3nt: TGTGCCACTAGCGTTCGGGATACGCAGTATTTT
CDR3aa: CATSVRDTQYF

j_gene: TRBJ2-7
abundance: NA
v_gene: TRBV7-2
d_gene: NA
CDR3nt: TGTGCCAGCAGCTTAGGTTGGGGAACGGGCTCCAACCAGCAGTACTTC
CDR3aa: CASSLGWGTGSNQQYF

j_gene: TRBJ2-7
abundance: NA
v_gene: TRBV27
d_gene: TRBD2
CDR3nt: TGTGCCAGCAAGGCGGGAGGTTCCTACGAGCAGTACTTC
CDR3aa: CASKAGGSYEQYF

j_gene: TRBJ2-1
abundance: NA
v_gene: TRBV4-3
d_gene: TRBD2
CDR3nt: TGCGCCAGCAGCCAAGAAGGTAAGGCGGGAGATGAGCAGTTCTTC
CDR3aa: CASSQEGKAGDEQFF

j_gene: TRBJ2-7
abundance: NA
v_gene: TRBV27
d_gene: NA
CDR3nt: TGTGCCACCCGGGACCTCTACGAGCAGTACTTC
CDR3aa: CATRDLYEQYF

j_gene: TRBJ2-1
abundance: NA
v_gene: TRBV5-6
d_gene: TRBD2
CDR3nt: TGTGCCAGCAGCTTCGGGACTAGCGGGAGGGCCTGGAAAAATGAGCAGTTCTTC
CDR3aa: CASSFGTSGRAWKNEQFF

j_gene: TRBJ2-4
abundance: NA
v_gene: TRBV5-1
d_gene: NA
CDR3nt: TGCGCCAGCAGCTTGGCAGTTGGGAGTTCCCATCCCGAAAACATTCAGTACTTC
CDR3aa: CASSLAVGSSHPENIQYF

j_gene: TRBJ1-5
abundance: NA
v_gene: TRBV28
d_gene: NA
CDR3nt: TGTGCCAGCAGTTTTTCCGGGACTATTAAGGATCAGCCCCAGCATTTT
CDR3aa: CASSFSGTIKDQPQHF

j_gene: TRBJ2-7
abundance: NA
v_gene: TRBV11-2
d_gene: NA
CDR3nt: TGTGCCAGCAGAGGGCCAAACTACGAGCAGTACTTC
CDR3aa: CASRGPNYEQYF

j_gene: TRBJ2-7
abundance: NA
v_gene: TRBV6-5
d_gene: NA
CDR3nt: TGTGCCAGCAACCCGACAGGGCGGGGATCCTACGAGCAGTACTTC
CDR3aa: CASNPTGRGSYEQYF

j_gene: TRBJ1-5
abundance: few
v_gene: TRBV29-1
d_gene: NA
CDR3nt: TGCAGCGTTGAAGTCAAGGTAGGAAATCAGCCCCAGCATTTT
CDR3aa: CSVEVKVGNQPQHF

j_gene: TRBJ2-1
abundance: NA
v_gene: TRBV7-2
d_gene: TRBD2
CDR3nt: TGTGCCAGCAGCTGGAATAGCGGGACCTACAATGAGCAGTTCTTC
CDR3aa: CASSWNSGTYNEQFF

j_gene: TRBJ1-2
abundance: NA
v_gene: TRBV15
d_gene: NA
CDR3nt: TGTGCCACCAGTGCCAGGGCCACCTACTATGGCTACACCTTC
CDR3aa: CATSARATYYGYTF

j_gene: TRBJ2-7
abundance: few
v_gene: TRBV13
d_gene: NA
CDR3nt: TGTGCCAGCAGCGGGGGGAGCTCCTACGAGCAGTACTTC
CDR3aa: CASSGGSSYEQYF

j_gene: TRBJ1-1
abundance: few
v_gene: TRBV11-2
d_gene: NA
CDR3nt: TGTGCCAGCAGCCCCATTCGGGAAATGAACACTGAAGCTTTCTTT
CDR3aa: CASSPIREMNTEAFF

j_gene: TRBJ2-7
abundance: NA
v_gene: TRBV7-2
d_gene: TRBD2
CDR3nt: TGTGCCAGCAGCTTAGGACTAGCGGGAGGTGTCTCCTACGAGCAGTACTTC
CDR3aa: CASSLGLAGGVSYEQYF

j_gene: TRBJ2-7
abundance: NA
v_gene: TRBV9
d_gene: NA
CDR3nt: TGTGCCAGCAGCGTAGCTAACTCGTTCGAGCAGTACTTC
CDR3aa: CASSVANSFEQYF

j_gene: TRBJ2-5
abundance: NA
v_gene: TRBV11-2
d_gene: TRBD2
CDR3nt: TGTGCCAGCAGCTTACAAGGACTAGCAGTAGAGACCCAGTACTTC
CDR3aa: CASSLQGLAVETQYF

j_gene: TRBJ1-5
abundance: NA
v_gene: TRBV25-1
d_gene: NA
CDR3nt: TGTGCCAGCAGTGAGGGTTTTAGCAATCAGCCCCAGCATTTT
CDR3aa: CASSEGFSNQPQHF

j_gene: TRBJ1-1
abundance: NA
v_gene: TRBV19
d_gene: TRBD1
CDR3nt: TGTGCCAGTAGTGCCCGCGGACAGGGGAACACTGAAGCTTTCTTT
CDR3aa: CASSARGQGNTEAFF

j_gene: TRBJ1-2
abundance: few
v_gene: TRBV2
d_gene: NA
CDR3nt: TGTGCCAGCAGTGAGACTGGTTTCTATGGCTACACCTTC
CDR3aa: CASSETGFYGYTF

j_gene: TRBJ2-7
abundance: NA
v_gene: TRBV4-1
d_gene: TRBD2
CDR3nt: TGCGCCAGCAGCCAAGGGGCGCAGGCGGGAGCTTTAGACGAGCAGTACTTC
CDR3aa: CASSQGAQAGALDEQYF

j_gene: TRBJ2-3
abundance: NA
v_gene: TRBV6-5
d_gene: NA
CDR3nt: TGTGCCAGCAGCCCCTCCTGGGGCAGCACAGATACGCAGTATTTT
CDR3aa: CASSPSWGSTDTQYF

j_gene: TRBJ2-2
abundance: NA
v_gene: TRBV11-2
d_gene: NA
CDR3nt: TGTGCCAGCAGTACGAACACCGGGGAGCTGTTTTTT
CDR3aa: CASSTNTGELFF

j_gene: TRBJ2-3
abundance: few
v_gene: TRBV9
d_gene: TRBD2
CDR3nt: TGTGCCAGCAGCGTAGCGGGAGGGCCCCCAGATACGCAGTATTTT
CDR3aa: CASSVAGGPPDTQYF

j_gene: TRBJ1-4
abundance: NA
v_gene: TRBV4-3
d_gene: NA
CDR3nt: TGCGCCAGCAGCCAAGTTCCGCAGGGAGATGAAAAACTGTTTTTT
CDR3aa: CASSQVPQGDEKLFF

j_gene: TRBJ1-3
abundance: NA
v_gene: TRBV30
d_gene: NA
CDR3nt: TGTGCCTGGAGTGAGACCGTAAACACCATATATTTT
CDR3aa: CAWSETVNTIYF

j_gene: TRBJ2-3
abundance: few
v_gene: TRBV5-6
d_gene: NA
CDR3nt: TGTGCCAGCAGCTTTAGCTTCACAGATACGCAGTATTTT
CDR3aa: CASSFSFTDTQYF

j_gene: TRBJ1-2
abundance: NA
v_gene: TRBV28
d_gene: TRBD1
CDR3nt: TGTGCCAGCAGTCCACAGGGGGTTGAGTACTATGGCTACACCTTC
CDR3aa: CASSPQGVEYYGYTF

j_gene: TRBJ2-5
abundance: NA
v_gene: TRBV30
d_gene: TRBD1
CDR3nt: TGTGCCTGGAGCTCAGGGGGCCAAGAGACCCAGTACTTC
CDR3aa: CAWSSGGQETQYF

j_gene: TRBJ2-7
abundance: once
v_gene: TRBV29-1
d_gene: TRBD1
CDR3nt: TGCAGCGTTAGTCTTCGACAGGGGCCCTACGAGCAGTACTTC
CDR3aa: CSVSLRQGPYEQYF

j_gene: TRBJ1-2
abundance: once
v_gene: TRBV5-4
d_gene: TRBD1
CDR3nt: TGTGCCAGCAGCTTGGTAGCTGGGACAGGGGGCTATGGCTACACCTTC
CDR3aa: CASSLVAGTGGYGYTF

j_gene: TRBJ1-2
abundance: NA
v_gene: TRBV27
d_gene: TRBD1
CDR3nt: TGTGCCAGCAGTTCCATCAAGGACAGGGGTGCTTATGGTGGCTACACCTTC
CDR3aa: CASSSIKDRGAYGGYTF

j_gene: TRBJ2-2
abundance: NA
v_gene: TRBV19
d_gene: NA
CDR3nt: TGTGCCATCTTCGCCGCCGGGGAGCTGTTTTTT
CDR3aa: CAIFAAGELFF

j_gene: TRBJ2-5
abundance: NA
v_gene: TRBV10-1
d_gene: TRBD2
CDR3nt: TGCGCCAGCAGTGAAGGCGGGAGTCAAGAGACCCAGTACTTC
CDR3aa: CASSEGGSQETQYF

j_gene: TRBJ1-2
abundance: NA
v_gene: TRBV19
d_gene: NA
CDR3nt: TGTGCCAGTAGTATTTTTCGGGGTAGGGGCTACACCTTC
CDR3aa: CASSIFRGRGYTF

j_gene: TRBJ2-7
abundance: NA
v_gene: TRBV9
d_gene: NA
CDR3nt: TGTGCCAGCAGCGTAGGGAGGGGGTCCTACGAGCAGTACTTC
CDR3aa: CASSVGRGSYEQYF

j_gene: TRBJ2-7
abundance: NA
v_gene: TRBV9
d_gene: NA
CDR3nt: TGTGCCAGCAGCGCGGAGGTTGGCTCCTACGAGCAGTACTTC
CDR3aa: CASSAEVGSYEQYF

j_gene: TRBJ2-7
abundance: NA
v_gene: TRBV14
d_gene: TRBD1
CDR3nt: TGTGCCAGCAGCCAAACAGGGGGCACCTCCTACGAGCAGTACTTC
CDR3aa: CASSQTGGTSYEQYF

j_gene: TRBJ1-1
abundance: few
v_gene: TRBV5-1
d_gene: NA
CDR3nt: TGCGCCAGCAGCTCGATGACAGGTGCTGACACTGAAGCTTTCTTT
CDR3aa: CASSSMTGADTEAFF

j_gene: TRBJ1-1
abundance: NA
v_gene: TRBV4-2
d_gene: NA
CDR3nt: TGTGCCAGCAGCCAAGAGGCTGCGGGGGGAGAGACTGAAGCTTTCTTT
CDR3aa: CASSQEAAGGETEAFF

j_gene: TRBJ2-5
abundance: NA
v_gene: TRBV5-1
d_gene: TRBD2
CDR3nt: TGCGCCAGCAGCCAGGGACTAGCGGGAGTTAGGCAAGAGACCCAGTACTTC
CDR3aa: CASSQGLAGVRQETQYF

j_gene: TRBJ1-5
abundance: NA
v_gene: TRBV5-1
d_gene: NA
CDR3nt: TGCGCCAGCAGCGGGGATAGCAATCAGCCCCAGCATTTT
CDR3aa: CASSGDSNQPQHF

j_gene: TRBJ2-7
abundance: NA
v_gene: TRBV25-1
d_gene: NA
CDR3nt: TGTGCCAGCAGTGTTGGACAGTTCTCCTACGAGCAGTACTTC
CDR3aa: CASSVGQFSYEQYF

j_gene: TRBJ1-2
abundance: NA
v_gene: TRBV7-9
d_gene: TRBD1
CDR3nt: TGTGCCAGCGTCCGACAGGGGGCGCTTGGCTACACCTTC
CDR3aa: CASVRQGALGYTF

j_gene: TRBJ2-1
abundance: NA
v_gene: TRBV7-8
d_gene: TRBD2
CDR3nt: TGTGCCAGCAGCTTAGGTGGGACTAGCGGGGCATATGAGCAGTTCTTC
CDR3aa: CASSLGGTSGAYEQFF

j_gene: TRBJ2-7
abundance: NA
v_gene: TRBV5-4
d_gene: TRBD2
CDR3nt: TGTGCCAGCAGCTTACCCAGCGGGATAGAGCAGTACTTC
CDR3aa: CASSLPSGIEQYF

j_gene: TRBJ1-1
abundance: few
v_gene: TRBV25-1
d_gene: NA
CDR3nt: TGTGCCAGCAGTGAATATCCGATCTATGAAGCTTTCTTT
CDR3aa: CASSEYPIYEAFF

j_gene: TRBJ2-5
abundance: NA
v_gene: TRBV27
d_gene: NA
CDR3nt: TGTGCCAGCAGTTTATATAGCGAGAGCGGCGAGACCCAGTACTTC
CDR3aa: CASSLYSESGETQYF

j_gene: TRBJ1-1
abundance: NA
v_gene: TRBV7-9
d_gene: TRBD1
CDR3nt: TGTGCCAGCAGCTTATTAAAGGGGGCGATGGACACTGAAGCTTTCTTT
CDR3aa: CASSLLKGAMDTEAFF

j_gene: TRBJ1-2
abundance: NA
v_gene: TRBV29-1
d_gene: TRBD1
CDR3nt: TGCACCTTCCGGACAGGGATGGAGGGCTACACCTTC
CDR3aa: CTFRTGMEGYTF